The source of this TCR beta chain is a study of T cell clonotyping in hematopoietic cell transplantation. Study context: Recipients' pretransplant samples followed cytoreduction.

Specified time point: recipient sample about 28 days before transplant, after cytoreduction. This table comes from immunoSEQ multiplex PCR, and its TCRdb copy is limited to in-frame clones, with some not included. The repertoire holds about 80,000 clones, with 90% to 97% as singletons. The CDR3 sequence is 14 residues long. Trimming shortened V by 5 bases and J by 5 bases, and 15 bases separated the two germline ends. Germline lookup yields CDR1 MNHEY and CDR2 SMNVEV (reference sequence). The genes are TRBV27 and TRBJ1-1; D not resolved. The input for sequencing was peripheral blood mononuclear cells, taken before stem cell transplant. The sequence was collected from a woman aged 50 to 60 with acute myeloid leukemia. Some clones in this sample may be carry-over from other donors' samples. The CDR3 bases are TGTGCCAGCAGTCCGCGGGCTTCGAGGACTGAAGCTTTCTTT. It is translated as CASSPRASRTEAFF.